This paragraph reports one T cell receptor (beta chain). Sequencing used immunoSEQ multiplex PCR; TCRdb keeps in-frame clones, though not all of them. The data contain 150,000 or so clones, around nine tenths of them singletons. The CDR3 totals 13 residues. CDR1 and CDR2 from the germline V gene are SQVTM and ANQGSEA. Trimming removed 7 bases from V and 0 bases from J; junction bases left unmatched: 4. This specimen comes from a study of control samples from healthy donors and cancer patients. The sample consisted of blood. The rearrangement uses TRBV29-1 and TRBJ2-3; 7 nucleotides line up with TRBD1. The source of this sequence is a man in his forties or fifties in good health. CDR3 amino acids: CSGGGWSTDTQYF. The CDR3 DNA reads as TGCAGCGGAGGGGGCTGGAGCACAGATACGCAGTATTTT.